This T cell receptor (beta chain) emerged from a study of memory CD4+ T cells and cytomegalovirus serostatus. Notes on the study in general: Suggested: most of the CMV-linked TCR signature lies in CD4+ memory cells.

A word on this clone: What it binds is not known.

The sort gate was single viable CD3+CD4+CD8-CD45RO+ cells for memory CD4+ T cells. Repertoires were generated with immunoSEQ multiplex PCR, while TCRdb's copy carries only in-frame clones and drops some. The sample carries 55,000 to 80,000 clones, about 78% recorded once. The sequence was collected from an adult in good health and CMV-seropositive. Sequencing used memory CD4+ T cells from blood.

The CDR3 coding sequence is TGTGCCAGCAGCTTAGCCCTAGCGGGAGGGGATGAGCAGTTCTTC. Residues: CASSLALAGGDEQFF. This rearrangement joins TRBV7-3 to TRBJ2-1; TRBD2 aligns across 12 bases. The V and J ends lost 2 bases and 8 bases, in that order; junction bases with no gene match: 4. This CDR3 is built from 15 residues. Germline V gene sequence: CDR1 SGHTA, CDR2 FQGTGA.